The 24 T cell receptor beta chains below come from one sample, sequenced in a study of cytomegalovirus exposure and HLA in healthy donors. In the PCR, 60 Vbeta and 13 Jbeta primers were used. The data were produced by immunoSEQ multiplex PCR, yet TCRdb's version contains in-frame clones alone and is incomplete. Found here are 150,000 to 200,000 clones, roughly 80% of them singletons; the top ten hold more than 3.5%. Source material: PBMCs. These receptors all stem from a man aged 35-49 years in good health and CMV-seronegative.

This clone was counted once. This chain links TRBV28 with TRBJ1-1; D is uncertain. This CDR3 comprises 11 residues. Trimming shortened V by 3 bases and J by 4 bases, and 3 bases separated the two germline ends. CDR1 MDHEN and CDR2 SYDVKM come from the germline V gene. The CDR3 DNA sequence: TGTGCCAGCAGTTTCGTCACTGAAGCTTTCTTT. Amino acids: CASSFVTEAFF.

The rearrangement joins TRBV5-1 to TRBJ2-3, with 8 bases lining up with TRBD2. V shed 6 bases, J shed 3 bases, and the junction held 3 bases outside the gene matches. The CDR3 extends over 13 amino acids. CDR1 and CDR2 (germline): SGHRS, YFSETQ. The CDR3 sequence is CASTTGGTDTQYF. CDR3 in DNA: TGCGCCAGCACCACGGGGGGGACAGATACGCAGTATTTT.

V gene TRBV27 combines with J gene TRBJ1-3, with 11 positions matching TRBD1. CDR3 length: 17 amino acids. V gave up 11 bases and J gave up 0 bases; unmatched junction bases: 12. CDR1 and CDR2 (germline): MNHEY, SMNVEV (reference sequence). CDR3 DNA sequence: TGTGCCGGGGGCGGACAGGGGGCCTCCACCTCTGGAAACACCATATATTTT. Protein sequence: CAGGGQGASTSGNTIYF.

V is TRBV19 and J is TRBJ1-2; unclear D gene. The V gene lost 9 bases and the J gene lost 4 bases, with 15 bases spanning the gap. CDR1 is LNHDA and CDR2 is SQIVND in the germline V gene (reference sequence). CDR3 length: 13 residues. The CDR3 loop is CASRFDPGYGYTF. The CDR3 bases are TGTGCCAGCAGATTCGACCCAGGCTATGGCTACACCTTC.

The chain joins TRBV30 to TRBJ1-2, with TRBD1 matching over 8 bases. Germline-derived CDR1 and CDR2 are GTSNPN and SVGIG (reference sequence). There are 14 residues in the CDR3. J gave up 7 bases and V 0 bases, and 7 bases lay outside the gene matches. The CDR3 sequence: CAWSVRQGARGYTF. The DNA for the CDR3 is TGTGCCTGGAGTGTAAGGCAGGGGGCGCGTGGCTACACCTTC.

The rearrangement joins TRBV9 to TRBJ2-7, with 12 bases identical to TRBD2. Trimming at V came to 3 bases and at J to 1 base, leaving 5 bases not matched to a gene. The length of the CDR3 is 16 residues. Germline assignment: CDR1 SGDLS and CDR2 YYNGEE. The CDR3 here is CASSASSGGVSYEQYF. The CDR3 bases are TGTGCCAGCAGCGCTTCTAGCGGGGGGGTATCCTACGAGCAGTACTTC.

In its sample, this clone was seen a few times. The V and J genes are TRBV19 and TRBJ1-5, with D maybe TRBD1 (5 bases). Germline lookup yields CDR1 LNHDA and CDR2 SQIVND (reference sequence). CDR3 size: 13 residues. Trimming shortened V by 6 bases and J by 3 bases, and 9 bases separated the two germline ends. This CDR3 is CASSDGHNQPQHF. CDR3 coding DNA: TGTGCCAGTAGCGATGGACACAATCAGCCCCAGCATTTT.

The count of this clone is one. The chain links TRBV25-1 to TRBJ2-1, with a weak D call TRBD1 (5 bases). V was shortened by 6 bases and J by 9 bases, with 9 bases between the two germline ends. The CDR3 consists of 11 residues. Germline assignment: CDR1 MGHDK and CDR2 SYGVNS. The CDR3 DNA is TGTGCCAGCAGCAGGGCCACTGAGCAGTTCTTC. Residues: CASSRATEQFF.

V and J are TRBV15 and TRBJ1-1, with D unclear. Looked up from germline, CDR1 is LNHNV and CDR2 is YYDKDF (reference sequence). Deletions cut 0 bases from V and 3 bases from J, with 17 bases between. The CDR3 covers 17 residues. CDR3 residues: CATSRDPSPPADTEAFF. For the CDR3, the DNA is TGTGCCACCAGCAGAGATCCAAGCCCCCCAGCGGACACTGAAGCTTTCTTT.

J is TRBJ2-7 and V is TRBV11-2; D uncertain. V was cut by 1 base and J by 3 bases, with 4 bases left in between. This CDR3 has 12 amino acids. Per germline, CDR1 SGHAT and CDR2 FQNNGV. CDR3 in amino acids: CASSLGYYEQYF. The DNA of the CDR3 is TGTGCCAGCAGCTTAGGCTACTACGAGCAGTACTTC.

The chain couples TRBV6-1 to TRBJ1-1; a weak D match, TRBD1 (6 bases). V lost 7 bases, J lost 2 bases, and 14 bases lay in between. The CDR3 runs 14 residues. The V gene's germline CDR1 is MNHNS and CDR2 SASEGT. The CDR3 DNA reads as TGTGCCAGCATAATACAGGGAGCCAACACTGAAGCTTTCTTT. Translating gives CASIIQGANTEAFF.

The gene calls are TRBV19 and TRBJ2-7, with TRBD2 as a possible D gene (5 bases). Trimming took 5 bases from V and 3 from J, leaving 11 bases between them. Per the germline V gene, CDR1 is LNHDA and CDR2 is SQIVND (reference sequence). This CDR3 is built from 13 residues. CDR3 coding DNA: TGTGCCAGTAGTGCCGGACTGAACTACGAGCAGTACTTC. Residues: CASSAGLNYEQYF.

The chain recombines TRBV28 with TRBJ1-5; possibly TRBD1 for D (5 bases). The germline V and J ends were trimmed by 5 bases and 3 bases, with 8 bases remaining between them. Germline loops: CDR1 MDHEN, CDR2 SYDVKM. The CDR3 consists of 13 residues. CDR3 protein: CASSRQINQPQHF. The CDR3, as DNA: TGTGCCAGCAGTCGACAGATCAATCAGCCCCAGCATTTT.

The chain couples TRBV7-6 to TRBJ1-2; D not resolved. The CDR3 loop spans 12 amino acids. CDR1 is SGHVS, CDR2 FNYEAQ, per germline. The V end was cut by 6 bases, the J end by 0 bases, with 5 bases between. CDR3 loop: CASSAANYGYTF. The CDR3 DNA sequence: TGTGCCAGCAGTGCGGCTAACTATGGCTACACCTTC.

The rearrangement uses TRBV9 and TRBJ2-1; 8 positions agree with TRBD2. J gave up 6 bases and V 0 bases, and 8 bases lay outside the gene matches. The V gene's germline CDR1 is SGDLS and CDR2 YYNGEE. This CDR3 region has 16 residues. DNA for the CDR3: TGTGCCAGCAGCGTAGTCCCCAGCGGGGGTCTCAATGAGCAGTTCTTC. As protein: CASSVVPSGGLNEQFF.

The J gene is TRBJ2-7, the V gene TRBV5-1; 10 bases map to TRBD1. Germline CDR1 is SGHRS and CDR2 is YFSETQ. Trimming took 4 bases from V and 3 from J; bases not matched to a gene: 7. CDR3 length: 15 amino acids. The chain's CDR3 is CASSASGTGDYEQYF. The CDR3 DNA sequence: TGCGCCAGCAGCGCGTCCGGGACAGGGGACTACGAGCAGTACTTC.

The chain uses TRBV4-3 and TRBJ2-5; D possibly corresponds to TRBD2 (6 bases). V lost 0 bases to trimming and J lost 2 bases, with 13 bases between them. CDR3 length equals 16 residues. Germline V gene data show CDR1 as LGHNA and CDR2 as YSLEER. CDR3 nucleotides: TGCGCCAGCAGCCAAGATTGGGGGGTAGGGCAAGAGACCCAGTACTTC. Its protein product is CASSQDWGVGQETQYF.

The genes are TRBV5-1 and TRBJ2-7, with 7 bases matching TRBD1. CDR1 SGHRS and CDR2 YFSETQ come from the germline V gene. The CDR3 contains 13 residues. Trimming cost V 4 bases and J 7 bases; bases outside gene matches: 8. The CDR3 here is CASSPTGQGEQYF. CDR3 bases: TGCGCCAGCAGCCCGACAGGGCAAGGGGAGCAGTACTTC.

This chain links TRBV4-1 with TRBJ2-5; 7 bases are shared with TRBD1. CDR3 length: 17 amino acids. The V gene's germline CDR1 is MGHRA and CDR2 YSYEKL. V trimming: 4 bases; J trimming: 2 bases; junction bases outside the gene matches: 13. The CDR3 DNA reads as TGCGCCAGCAGCCTTGAGGAAGGGACAGCTACACAAGAGACCCAGTACTTC. This sequence encodes CASSLEEGTATQETQYF.

The table lists this clone with a few counts. This rearrangement joins TRBV11-2 to TRBJ1-6; D possibly corresponds to TRBD1 (6 bases). CDR1 and CDR2 (germline): SGHAT, FQNNGV. The V and J ends lost 5 bases and 7 bases respectively, with 15 bases between them. The CDR3 has 15 amino acids. The CDR3 here is CASSTYRAANSPLHF. The CDR3 DNA sequence: TGTGCCAGCAGCACATACAGGGCGGCGAATTCACCCCTCCACTTT.

The chain carries TRBV30 and TRBJ1-5, with D perhaps TRBD1 (6 bases). V lost 5 bases and J lost 5, with 16 bases in between. Germline V CDR1 and CDR2: GTSNPN, SVGIG (reference sequence). CDR3 length: 14 amino acids. This chain's CDR3 is CAWGLQGWYQPQHF. In DNA, the CDR3 is TGTGCCTGGGGTTTACAGGGTTGGTATCAGCCCCAGCATTTT.

The gene calls are TRBV18 and TRBJ1-2; possible D gene TRBD1, 5 bases. Trimming took off 2 bases at V and 0 bases at J, with 10 bases between the two ends. The CDR3 is 15 residues long. Germline lookup yields CDR1 KGHSH and CDR2 LQKENI. As DNA, the CDR3 is TGTGCCAGCTCACCAGACAGAATCCCTAACTATGGCTACACCTTC. This encodes CASSPDRIPNYGYTF.

V usage is TRBV6-1 and J usage is TRBJ1-1; 7 bases match TRBD1. The V segment lost 4 bases and the J segment 5 bases; nucleotides outside the gene matches: 16. There are 17 residues in the CDR3. Per germline, CDR1 MNHNS and CDR2 SASEGT. The CDR3 coding sequence is TGTGCCAGCAGTGGTTCTCGGGACAGCCCGGGAAGGACTGAAGCTTTCTTT. Translating gives CASSGSRDSPGRTEAFF.

This clone came up once. The V call is TRBV9, the J call TRBJ2-5, with TRBD1 as a possible D gene (5 bases). The better agreement between TRBJ2-7 and the DNA end casts doubt on the J call. The CDR3 sequence is 14 residues long. Germline values: CDR1 SGDLS, CDR2 YYNGEE. CDR3 amino acids: CASSVAQGAYEQYF. The CDR3 nucleotides read TGTGCCAGCAGCGTAGCTCAGGGCGCCTACGAGCAGTACTTC.